These 5 T cell receptor beta chains originate from one sample sequenced in a study of CDR3 diversity in severe acne. From the PCR reads, TCRdb called clonotypes with MiXCR, one entry per CDR3 protein. The data show more than 80,000 distinct CDR3 sequences, about half seen once. Sequences were obtained from blood. The receptors come from a male donor with severe acne vulgaris.

The table lists this clonotype with many counts. The chain joins TRBV10-3 to TRBJ2-2, with no clear D. Germline values: CDR1 ENHRY, CDR2 SYGVKD. The CDR3 runs 17 residues. The ends were cut back, 0 bases at V and 1 base at J, with 12 bases in the middle. For the CDR3, the DNA is TGTGCCATCAGTGAGTCCACGGTGAGCTTGAACACCGGGGAGCTGTTTTTT. Its translation is CAISESTVSLNTGELFF.

A few counts support this clonotype. The rearrangement uses TRBV28 and TRBJ2-2; D unclear. Deletions cut 8 bases from V and 6 bases from J, with 4 bases between. CDR1 is MDHEN and CDR2 is SYDVKM in the germline V gene. This CDR3 contains 10 residues. The CDR3 region is CASRPGELFF. The CDR3 bases are TGTGCCAGCCGTCCCGGGGAGCTGTTTTTT.

The table lists this clonotype with a few counts. The genes are TRBV14 and TRBJ2-7; 9 nucleotides agree with TRBD1. Germline V gene lookup returns CDR1 SGHDN and CDR2 FVKESK. Trimming at V came to 4 bases and at J to 4 bases, leaving 8 bases not matched to a gene. The CDR3 spans 15 residues. CDR3 region: CASSLPGQGWYEQYF. CDR3 DNA: TGTGCCAGCAGCCTCCCGGGACAGGGTTGGTACGAGCAGTACTTC.

Many counts were recorded for this clonotype. The chain is built from TRBV28 and TRBJ2-1; perhaps TRBD1 as D (5 bases). V lost 3 bases, J lost 0 bases, and 9 bases lay in between. This CDR3 comprises 15 residues. Germline V gene data show CDR1 as MDHEN and CDR2 as SYDVKM. This CDR3 is CASSFVDSSYNEQFF. The CDR3 region has the DNA TGTGCCAGCAGTTTCGTCGACAGCTCCTACAATGAGCAGTTCTTC.

The chain couples TRBV11-2 to TRBJ2-7; 8 nucleotides line up with TRBD2. The J segment lost 0 bases and the V segment lost 4 bases, leaving 5 bases of the junction unmatched. CDR1 is SGHAT and CDR2 is FQNNGV in the germline V gene. The CDR3 sequence is 15 residues long. DNA of the CDR3: TGTGCCAGCAGCTCGGGACTAGGCCTCTCCTACGAGCAGTACTTC. It translates to CASSSGLGLSYEQYF.